One and the same sample provided the 3 T cell receptor beta chains below, sequenced in a study of blood T cell repertoires in COVID-19. The table came from immunoSEQ multiplex PCR; TCRdb's copy has only in-frame clones and leaves some out. The sample includes about 230,000 clones, roughly 83% of them seen just once. Material: peripheral blood. These receptors originate from a man aged 35-49 years with acute or convalescent COVID-19.

The V and J genes are TRBV5-1 and TRBJ2-2; 9 nucleotides match TRBD2. Germline CDR1 SGHRS, CDR2 YFSETQ. The length of the CDR3 is 14 residues. With 4 bases clipped from V and 5 bases from J, the junction kept 3 bases outside the gene matches. The CDR3 reads CASSALAGTGELFF. The CDR3 nucleotides read TGCGCCAGCAGCGCACTAGCGGGTACCGGGGAGCTGTTTTTT.

J is TRBJ1-4 and V is TRBV5-1; the D gene is possibly TRBD1 (6 bases). The CDR3 spans 16 residues. Germline V lookup: CDR1 SGHRS, CDR2 YFSETQ. Trimming pared 0 bases from V and 7 bases from J, leaving 16 bases between. In DNA, the CDR3 is TGCGCCAGCAGCTTGGTTGCAGGACCAGGGGTTGAAAAACTGTTTTTT. Translation gives CASSLVAGPGVEKLFF.

The chain combines TRBV11-2 with TRBJ1-2; perhaps TRBD1 as D (5 bases). There are 15 residues in the CDR3. V lost 1 base to trimming and J lost 7 bases, with 16 bases between them. The germline gives CDR1 SGHAT, CDR2 FQNNGV. The CDR3 DNA reads TGTGCCAGCAGCTTAGCCGGACACGCTTCACGTGGCTACACCTTC. It yields the protein CASSLAGHASRGYTF.